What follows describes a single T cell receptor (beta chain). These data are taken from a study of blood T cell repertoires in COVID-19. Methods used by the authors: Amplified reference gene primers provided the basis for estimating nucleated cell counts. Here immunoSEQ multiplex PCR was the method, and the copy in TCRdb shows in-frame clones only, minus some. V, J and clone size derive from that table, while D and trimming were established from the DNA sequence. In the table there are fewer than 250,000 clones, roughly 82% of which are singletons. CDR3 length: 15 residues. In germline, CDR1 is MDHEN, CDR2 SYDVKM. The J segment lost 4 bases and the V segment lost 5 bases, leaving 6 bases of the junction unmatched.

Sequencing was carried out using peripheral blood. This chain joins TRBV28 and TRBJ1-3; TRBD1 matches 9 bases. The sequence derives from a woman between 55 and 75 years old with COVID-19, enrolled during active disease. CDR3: CASSTGGAEGNTIYF. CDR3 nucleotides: TGTGCCAGCAGTACAGGGGGCGCGGAGGGAAACACCATATATTTT.